This T cell receptor beta chain was sequenced during a study of T cells in localized non-small cell lung cancer. TCRdb keeps only in-frame clones here, not all; method: immunoSEQ multiplex PCR. This table has about 25,000 clones, about 91% appearing once. Details on this clone: Its antigen is not known.

Germline values: CDR1 SGDLS, CDR2 YYNGEE. CDR3 length: 14 residues. V shed 4 bases and J shed 2 bases, with 11 bases lying between them. Broader study findings: Increased T cell density in blood showed an association with longer overall survival. T cell clonality was highest in uninvolved adjacent lung, above tumor.

The chain joins TRBV9 to TRBJ2-3; D is undetermined. This receptor was obtained from a woman aged 35 to 69 with stage III lung adenocarcinoma. Sample: peripheral blood mononuclear cells, taken before any cancer treatment. Here the CDR3 reads CASSQETNTDTQYF. Here the CDR3 DNA reads TGTGCCAGCAGCCAAGAGACAAACACAGATACGCAGTATTTT.